This entry lists 28 T cell receptor beta chains sequenced from one sample in a study of blood T cell repertoires in COVID-19. The repertoire was sequenced with immunoSEQ multiplex PCR; TCRdb's copy has only in-frame clones and lacks some. The repertoire holds approximately 110,000 clones, with roughly 86% as singletons. Material: peripheral blood. Every receptor here comes from a human donor in a cohort sampled during active COVID-19.

This chain uses TRBV11-3 with TRBJ2-1; D unclear. Between the trimmed V and J ends, which lost 3 bases and 2 bases, there was a span of 11 bases. Germline lookup yields CDR1 SGHNT and CDR2 YENEEA. The CDR3 is 15 amino acids. This CDR3 reads CASSFLGVPYNEQFF. In DNA form, the CDR3 reads TGTGCCAGCAGCTTCTTAGGAGTCCCCTACAATGAGCAGTTCTTC.

The rearrangement links TRBV7-9 to TRBJ2-7, with 12 bases fitting TRBD2. Germline CDR1 reads SEHNR; CDR2 reads FQNEAQ (reference sequence). Unmatched junction bases numbered 5, after V lost 6 bases and J lost 5 bases. The length of the CDR3 is 14 residues. The CDR3: CASRTGLAGHEQYF. CDR3 DNA sequence: TGTGCCAGCAGGACTGGACTAGCGGGACACGAGCAGTACTTC. The variable domain in full, completed from reference TRBV7-9 and TRBJ2-7, reads DTGVSQNPRHKITKRGQNVTFRCDPISEHNRLYWYRQTLGQGPEFLTYFQNEAQLEKSRLLSDRFSAERPKGSFSTLEIQRTEQGDSAMYLCASRTGLAGHEQYFGPGTRLTVT.

CDR3: CASSDTGIKTEAFF. For the CDR3, the DNA is TGTGCCAGTTCCGATACAGGAATTAAAACTGAAGCTTTCTTT. The chain combines TRBV6-6 with TRBJ1-1, with a tentative D call TRBD1 (5 bases). CDR3 size: 14 residues. Germline loops: CDR1 MNHNY, CDR2 SVGAGI (reference sequence). Trimming removed 9 bases at V and 5 bases at J, with 19 bases between.

This clone was recorded only once. The V call is TRBV27, the J call TRBJ2-6; D remains ambiguous. This CDR3 is 15 amino acids long. The germline V gene encodes CDR1 MNHEY and CDR2 SMNVEV (reference sequence). Trimming removed 2 bases from V and 3 bases from J, with 8 bases in between. CDR3 nucleotide sequence: TGTGCCAGCAGTTTAGGGCGCGTTGGGGCCAACGTCCTGACTTTC. The encoded protein is CASSLGRVGANVLTF.

V is TRBV11-2 and J is TRBJ1-1, with 7 bases aligning to TRBD1. CDR3 size: 15 residues. V shed 6 bases and J 2 bases; nucleotides not matched to a gene: 9. The V gene's germline CDR1 is SGHAT and CDR2 FQNNGV. As DNA, the CDR3 is TGTGCCAGCAGACCCTACCAGGGGGGAAACACTGAAGCTTTCTTT. Translation: CASRPYQGGNTEAFF.

This clone was counted a single time. This chain joins TRBV19 and TRBJ2-7; the match to TRBD1 covers 9 bases. Germline V lookup: CDR1 LNHDA, CDR2 SQIVND (reference sequence). V gave up 5 bases and J gave up 2 bases; unmatched junction bases: 7. This CDR3 spans 15 amino acids. The CDR3 sequence: CASSSLQGAPYEQYF. The CDR3 DNA is TGTGCCAGTAGTTCTTTACAGGGGGCCCCCTACGAGCAGTACTTC.

The chain uses TRBV19 and TRBJ1-2; the D gene is possibly TRBD1 (6 bases). V shed 7 bases and J shed 8 bases, with 14 bases lying between them. Germline V gene data show CDR1 as LNHDA and CDR2 as SQIVND (reference sequence). The CDR3 has 12 residues. The CDR3 nucleotides are TGTGCCAGTATTTTCCCACAGGGCGGCTACACCTTC. Translating gives CASIFPQGGYTF.

J is TRBJ2-7 and V is TRBV11-2; 7 bases fit TRBD2. Germline-derived CDR1 and CDR2 are SGHAT and FQNNGV. The CDR3 contains 17 residues. The V gene end was trimmed by 2 bases and the J gene end by 5 bases; junction bases not matched to a gene: 15. CDR3 in amino acids: CASSLMAGAPFGDEQYF. CDR3 sequence (DNA): TGTGCCAGCAGCTTAATGGCGGGAGCCCCTTTCGGGGACGAGCAGTACTTC.

CDR3 amino acids: CSVQGLMNTEAFF. In DNA, the CDR3 is TGCAGCGTCCAGGGACTGATGAACACTGAAGCTTTCTTT. The chain combines TRBV29-1 with TRBJ1-1, with D perhaps TRBD1 (5 bases). V was pared by 6 bases and J by 0 bases, with 11 bases between. The CDR3 spans 13 residues. Germline loops: CDR1 SQVTM, CDR2 ANQGSEA.

The V and J genes are TRBV7-2 and TRBJ2-7, with TRBD2 matching over 9 bases. Germline V lookup: CDR1 SGHTA, CDR2 FQGNSA. Germline trimming cut 5 bases from V and 6 bases from J; bases unmatched to any gene: 8. The CDR3 runs to 14 residues. CDR3 protein: CASSPGLALGEQYF. The CDR3 region has the DNA TGTGCCAGCAGCCCGGGACTAGCTTTGGGCGAGCAGTACTTC.

The CDR3 region is CASSLSRSYNEQFF. The CDR3 DNA reads TGTGCCAGCAGCTTGTCTAGATCCTACAATGAGCAGTTCTTC. The V and J genes are TRBV5-6 and TRBJ2-1, with unresolved D. The length of the CDR3 is 14 residues. The germline V and J ends were trimmed by 1 base and 1 base, with 6 bases remaining between them. Germline V CDR1 and CDR2: SGHDT, YYEEEE.

There are a few counts of this clone. The V gene is TRBV28, the J gene TRBJ1-6; 9 bases are shared with TRBD1. V lost 7 bases and J lost 6; bases outside the gene matches: 7. Germline assignment: CDR1 MDHEN and CDR2 SYDVKM. The CDR3 runs to 15 residues. The CDR3 DNA is TGTGCCAGCACCCGCACAGGGGGCGGTAATTCACCCCTCCACTTT. This encodes CASTRTGGGNSPLHF.

This sequence joins TRBV3-1 (or the pseudogene TRBV3-2) and TRBJ1-2; tentatively, D is TRBD1 (5 bases). The CDR3 totals 15 residues. Germline assignment: CDR1 LGHDT and CDR2 YNNKEL (reference sequence). Trimming cost V 2 bases and J 4 bases, with 14 bases left between them. CDR3 coding DNA: TGTGCCAGCAGCCAACGGGGGACGGCTACCTATGGCTACACCTTC. It specifies CASSQRGTATYGYTF.

The chain combines TRBV4-1 with TRBJ2-7; TRBD1 agrees at 7 bases. The CDR3 covers 16 residues. Looked up from germline, CDR1 is MGHRA and CDR2 is YSYEKL. V gave up 4 bases and J gave up 6 bases; unmatched junction bases: 15. The CDR3 nucleotides are TGCGCCAGCAGCCGACGTATAATTAACGACAGGGTCGAGCAGTACTTC. This gives the protein CASSRRIINDRVEQYF.

The chain recombines TRBV29-1 with TRBJ1-5, with TRBD1 identical over 12 bases. The V and J ends lost 6 bases and 7 bases, in that order; junction bases with no gene match: 16. The CDR3 spans 17 residues. Looked up from germline, CDR1 is SQVTM and CDR2 is ANQGSEA. The DNA of the CDR3 is TGCAGCGTCCTAGTCTATTCGGGACAGGGGGCCGGCCAGCCCCAGCATTTT. This gives the protein CSVLVYSGQGAGQPQHF.

The CDR3 sequence: CASSTSASGISLAKNIQYF. In DNA form, the CDR3 reads TGTGCCAGCAGTACCTCTGCTAGCGGGATATCCTTAGCCAAAAACATTCAGTACTTC. The chain recombines TRBV27 with TRBJ2-4; 9 positions match TRBD2. The CDR3 covers 19 residues. Germline trimming cut 5 bases from V and 0 bases from J; bases unmatched to any gene: 14. The germline gives CDR1 MNHEY, CDR2 SMNVEV (reference sequence).

Here the CDR3 reads CASSYPTGSNTEAFF. In DNA form, the CDR3 reads TGTGCCAGCAGTTATCCGACAGGATCTAACACTGAAGCTTTCTTT. J is TRBJ1-1 and V is TRBV6-2 or TRBV6-3; D is possibly TRBD1 (6 bases). Germline V lookup: CDR1 MNHEY, CDR2 SVGEGT. This CDR3 spans 15 amino acids. The V end lost 3 bases, the J end lost 2 bases, and 13 bases lay between the germline ends.

This chain connects TRBV4-1 to TRBJ2-2; D not resolved. The germline V gene encodes CDR1 MGHRA and CDR2 YSYEKL. The CDR3 has 15 residues. Trimming took off 5 bases at V and 2 bases at J, with 12 bases between the two ends. CDR3 sequence reads: CASSDYQANTGELFF. CDR3 bases: TGCGCCAGCAGCGATTATCAAGCTAACACCGGGGAGCTGTTTTTT.

This clone was counted a single time. The gene calls are TRBV6-2 or TRBV6-3 and TRBJ2-1; D may be TRBD2 (5 bases). Trimming pared 6 bases from V and 11 bases from J, leaving 14 bases between. Germline lookup yields CDR1 MNHEY and CDR2 SVGEGT. The CDR3 contains 12 residues. In nucleotides, the CDR3 is TGTGCCAGCAGCTCTAGGACTGAAAAGCAGTTCTTC. Its translation is CASSSRTEKQFF.

This clone was counted a single time. This chain uses TRBV27 with TRBJ2-5, with 7 nucleotides matching TRBD1. The J segment lost 1 base and the V segment lost 2 bases, leaving 4 bases of the junction unmatched. The CDR3 contains 15 residues. Per the germline V gene, CDR1 is MNHEY and CDR2 is SMNVEV (reference sequence). CDR3 residues: CASSLKPGGQETQYF. The CDR3 bases are TGTGCCAGCAGTTTAAAGCCAGGGGGCCAAGAGACCCAGTACTTC.

This chain connects TRBV27 to TRBJ2-1, with 8 bases fitting TRBD2. Germline CDR1 and CDR2: MNHEY and SMNVEV (reference sequence). V was pared by 4 bases and J by 5 bases, with 7 bases of the junction left unmatched. The length of the CDR3 is 15 residues. CDR3 sequence: CASSWRTSLNNEQFF. DNA of the CDR3: TGTGCCAGCAGTTGGAGGACTAGCCTCAACAATGAGCAGTTCTTC.

The chain carries TRBV7-2 and TRBJ2-7, with 9 bases that match TRBD1. Trimming at V came to 1 base and at J to 3 bases, leaving 4 bases not matched to a gene. The V gene's germline CDR1 is SGHTA and CDR2 FQGNSA. The CDR3 runs to 15 residues. DNA of the CDR3: TGTGCCAGCAGCTTAGGCACAGGGGGCCTCTACGAGCAGTACTTC. As protein: CASSLGTGGLYEQYF.

This clone was detected only once. The V call is TRBV27, the J call TRBJ2-1, with D unresolved. The germline gives CDR1 MNHEY, CDR2 SMNVEV (reference sequence). Between the trimmed V and J ends, which lost 2 bases and 5 bases, there was a span of 7 bases. CDR3 length: 13 residues. CDR3 in amino acids: CASSLETNNEQFF. CDR3 sequence (DNA): TGTGCCAGCAGTTTAGAAACAAACAATGAGCAGTTCTTC.

The V and J genes are TRBV6-6 and TRBJ1-1; no clear D gene. The germline V and J ends were trimmed by 2 bases and 7 bases, with 14 bases remaining between them. This CDR3 comprises 14 residues. Germline V CDR1 and CDR2: MNHNY, SVGAGI (reference sequence). CDR3 DNA: TGTGCCAGCAGTTACCTCGGAGGGCTTCTTGAAGCTTTCTTT. As protein: CASSYLGGLLEAFF.

The CDR3 loop reads CASSQGLAGGGRKTQYF. The CDR3 bases are TGTGCCAGCAGCCAGGGACTAGCGGGAGGTGGGAGAAAGACCCAGTACTTC. The V and J genes are TRBV4-2 and TRBJ2-5; 15 nucleotides align to TRBD2. The germline CDR1 and CDR2 sequences are LGHNA and YNFKEQ. V lost 3 bases and J lost 6; bases outside the gene matches: 8. The CDR3 has 17 residues.

The V gene is TRBV28, the J gene TRBJ1-4; unclear D gene. The CDR3 runs 16 residues. The V gene's germline CDR1 is MDHEN and CDR2 SYDVKM. V dropped 3 bases and J dropped 0 bases, with 11 bases sitting between them. The DNA of the CDR3 is TGTGCCAGCAGTTTGTTAAGGAGGGCAACTAATGAAAAACTGTTTTTT. Translated, it gives CASSLLRRATNEKLFF. Complete variable domain (other parts from reference TRBV28 and TRBJ1-4): DVKVTQSSRYLVKRTGEKVFLECVQDMDHENMFWYRQDPGLGLRLIYFSYDVKMKEKGDIPEGYSVSREKKERFSLILESASTNQTSMYLCASSLLRRATNEKLFFGSGTQLSVL.

This clone was found once. The CDR3 loop is CSASTGVPPYEQYF. CDR3 sequence (DNA): TGCAGTGCTAGTACGGGAGTTCCCCCCTACGAGCAGTACTTC. This sequence joins TRBV20-1 and TRBJ2-7; D may be TRBD2 (6 bases). The germline V gene has CDR1 DFQATT and CDR2 SNEGSKA (reference sequence). V was trimmed by 3 bases and J by 2 bases, leaving 14 bases between them. The CDR3 sequence is 14 residues long.

The chain combines TRBV27 with TRBJ2-1, with 8 positions matching TRBD1. The trim removed 3 bases at V and 4 bases at J, leaving 14 bases unmatched. Per germline, CDR1 MNHEY and CDR2 SMNVEV (reference sequence). The CDR3 has 18 amino acids. CDR3 region: CASSLVGPGTGLYNEQFF. The CDR3 nucleotides read TGTGCCAGCAGTTTGGTAGGACCCGGGACAGGACTTTACAATGAGCAGTTCTTC.